The clone carrying this T cell receptor beta chain has only a few counts. The sample belongs to a study of T-cell memory formation after mild COVID-19. The CDR3 totals 15 residues. Germline loops: CDR1 MNHNY, CDR2 SVGAGI (reference sequence). Trimming stripped 6 bases from V and 4 bases from J, with 16 bases between. From the 5' RACE reads, TCRdb called clonotypes with MiXCR, one entry per CDR3 protein. The sample records more than 85,000 distinct CDR3 sequences, approximately 10% being singletons. The source material was PBMCs or a T cell subset sorted from them (not recorded which). The clonotype originates from a man between 18 and 29 years old who had mild COVID-19 (a few samples of this study predate the infection). Cell type and time point are not known. The V gene is TRBV6-6, the J gene TRBJ2-4; possible D gene TRBD2, 5 bases. The CDR3 here is CASSSRGWSKNIQYF. CDR3 sequence (DNA): TGTGCCAGCAGCTCCCGAGGGTGGTCGAAAAACATTCAGTACTTC.